The next 29 T cell receptor beta chains were all read from a single sample in a study of T-cell memory formation after mild COVID-19. TCRdb reprocessed the 5' RACE reads via MiXCR and lists one record per CDR3 protein. The sample records roughly 480,000 distinct CDR3 sequences, roughly 25% being singletons. The sample consisted of PBMCs or a T cell subset sorted from them (not recorded which). These receptors were obtained from an adult woman who had mild COVID-19 (a few samples of this study predate the infection). Cell type and time point are not known.

J is TRBJ2-5 and V is TRBV12-3 or TRBV12-4; TRBD2 matches at 8 bases. V dropped 6 bases and J dropped 5; count of bases not matched to a gene: 8. CDR3 size: 14 residues. For the CDR3, the DNA is TGTGCCAGCAGGCTCTCGGGGGGGCGGGAGACCCAGTACTTC. This translates into CASRLSGGRETQYF.

The chain has TRBV11-3 and TRBJ2-3; TRBD2 matches 7 bases. CDR3 length: 15 amino acids. V lost 6 bases to trimming and J lost 4 bases; unmatched junction nucleotides: 10. Germline CDR1 and CDR2: SGHNT and YENEEA. The CDR3 DNA reads as TGTGCCAGCAGTTACCTGGGGGGAGGGGCAGATACGCAGTATTTT. Translated: CASSYLGGGADTQYF.

This clonotype was counted between two and nine times. The chain is built from TRBV7-6 and TRBJ2-3, with 11 bases aligning to TRBD2. CDR1 and CDR2 from the germline V gene are SGHVS and FNYEAQ. The CDR3 covers 15 residues. Trimming at V came to 6 bases and at J to 5 bases, leaving 7 bases not matched to a gene. The CDR3 reads CASSRTGLAGDTQYF. CDR3 sequence (DNA): TGTGCCAGCAGTCGAACCGGACTAGCGGGAGATACGCAGTATTTT.

The V call is TRBV7-8, the J call TRBJ2-7; D perhaps matches TRBD2 (6 bases). V was clipped by 4 bases and J by 2 bases, with 21 bases between them. The CDR3 runs 17 residues. Germline V CDR1 and CDR2: SGHVS, FQNEAQ. The CDR3 DNA follows: TGTGCCAGCAGCTCCCAGCCGGACTATCTAGGACCCTACGAGCAGTACTTC. Amino acid sequence: CASSSQPDYLGPYEQYF.

V usage is TRBV3-1 and J usage is TRBJ2-2; D is ambiguous. Looked up from germline, CDR1 is LGHDT and CDR2 is YNNKEL (reference sequence). V was shortened by 0 bases and J by 0 bases, with 5 bases between the two germline ends. CDR3 length equals 15 residues. The CDR3 reads CASSQDGANTGELFF. The CDR3 region has the DNA TGTGCCAGCAGCCAAGATGGCGCGAACACCGGGGAGCTGTTTTTT. Filled out from reference TRBV3-1 and TRBJ2-2, the complete variable domain reads DTAVSQTPKYLVTQMGNDKSIKCEQNLGHDTMYWYKQDSKKFLKIMFSYNNKELIINETVPNRFSPKSPDKAHLNLHINSLELGDSAVYFCASSQDGANTGELFFGEGSRLTVL.

There are a few counts of this clonotype. This chain uses TRBV6-6 with TRBJ2-3; D uncertain. V lost 0 bases to trimming and J lost 0 bases, with 7 bases between them. Germline-derived CDR1 and CDR2 are MNHNY and SVGAGI (reference sequence). The CDR3 contains 15 residues. The CDR3: CASSYSRRSTDTQYF. The CDR3 DNA follows: TGTGCCAGCAGTTACTCGCGGAGAAGCACAGATACGCAGTATTTT.

This clonotype was detected a few times. Here the CDR3 reads CASRILAGVDEQFF. The CDR3 DNA follows: TGTGCCAGCAGAATACTAGCGGGAGTCGATGAGCAGTTCTTC. The rearrangement links TRBV7-9 to TRBJ2-1, with 11 nucleotides matching TRBD2. The CDR3 totals 14 residues. The germline V gene has CDR1 SEHNR and CDR2 FQNEAQ (reference sequence). V shed 6 bases, J shed 8 bases, and the junction held 6 bases outside the gene matches.

V gene TRBV5-1 combines with J gene TRBJ2-3; 8 bases match TRBD2. This CDR3 is built from 15 residues. J was trimmed by 0 bases and V by 4 bases; bases with no gene match: 4. Germline CDR1 SGHRS, CDR2 YFSETQ. CDR3 protein: CASSPGGRSTDTQYF. The CDR3 DNA sequence: TGCGCCAGCAGCCCGGGGGGGCGCAGCACAGATACGCAGTATTTT.

The V call is TRBV19, the J call TRBJ2-3; D gene ambiguous. CDR3 length: 15 residues. Per the germline V gene, CDR1 is LNHDA and CDR2 is SQIVND (reference sequence). Trimming removed 7 bases from V and 2 bases from J, with 16 bases in between. The CDR3 nucleotides are TGTGCCAGTATCCCTCCGGAGACCTTCACAGATACGCAGTATTTT. Translation: CASIPPETFTDTQYF.

This clonotype was observed a few times. This chain uses TRBV19 with TRBJ2-2, with D perhaps being TRBD1 or TRBD2 (5 bases each). The V and J ends lost 3 bases and 5 bases respectively, with 7 bases between them. Germline lookup yields CDR1 LNHDA and CDR2 SQIVND (reference sequence). This CDR3 is built from 13 residues. The CDR3 sequence is CASSIGGTGELFF. The CDR3 bases are TGTGCCAGTAGTATTGGGGGAACCGGGGAGCTGTTTTTT.

This clonotype was observed a few times. The V gene is TRBV2, the J gene TRBJ2-3; the D is unclear. V lost 7 bases and J 3 bases, leaving 5 bases between the germline ends. This CDR3 has 11 amino acids. Germline V gene lookup returns CDR1 SNHLY and CDR2 FYNNEI. CDR3 bases: TGTGCCAGCACCCTAACAGATACGCAGTATTTT. Translated, it gives CASTLTDTQYF.

This clonotype was observed at least ten times. This chain connects TRBV7-6 to TRBJ2-7; 8 bases match TRBD1. Trimming removed 2 bases from V and 5 bases from J; junction bases left unmatched: 8. In germline, CDR1 is SGHVS, CDR2 FNYEAQ. This CDR3 comprises 15 residues. CDR3 in amino acids: CASSLKPGTGHEQYF. Written as DNA, the CDR3 is TGTGCCAGCAGCTTAAAGCCCGGGACAGGCCACGAGCAGTACTTC.

V and J are TRBV9 and TRBJ2-1; D is possibly TRBD2 (5 bases). V was trimmed by 0 bases and J by 6 bases, leaving 16 bases between them. The V gene's germline CDR1 is SGDLS and CDR2 YYNGEE. The CDR3 totals 16 residues. The CDR3 DNA sequence: TGTGCCAGCAGCGTAGCTAGTGGCCTTGGGAGCAATGAGCAGTTCTTC. Its translation: CASSVASGLGSNEQFF.

This clonotype turned up a few times. The V gene is TRBV10-3, the J gene TRBJ2-2; either TRBD1 or TRBD2 may fit D (5 bases each). The ends were cut back, 10 bases at V and 4 bases at J, with 13 bases in the middle. There are 13 residues in the CDR3. The germline V gene encodes CDR1 ENHRY and CDR2 SYGVKD. The CDR3 is CARRDGPTGELFF. CDR3 in DNA: TGTGCCAGAAGGGACGGACCCACCGGGGAGCTGTTTTTT.

The chain is built from TRBV5-1 and TRBJ2-4; the D is unclear. V dropped 0 bases and J dropped 0 bases, with 7 bases sitting between them. Germline CDR1 is SGHRS and CDR2 is YFSETQ. The CDR3 sequence is 15 residues long. The chain's CDR3 is CASSLEVGAKNIQYF. The CDR3 coding sequence is TGCGCCAGCAGCTTGGAGGTCGGAGCCAAAAACATTCAGTACTTC.

The rearrangement joins TRBV12-3 or TRBV12-4 to TRBJ1-1; the D is unclear. V dropped 8 bases and J dropped 4 bases, with 14 bases sitting between them. The CDR3 covers 13 residues. The CDR3 reads CASGEVRSTEAFF. CDR3 DNA: TGTGCCAGCGGGGAAGTGCGTAGCACTGAAGCTTTCTTT.

V is TRBV29-1 and J is TRBJ2-7; D might be TRBD2 (6 bases). The length of the CDR3 is 13 residues. V lost 3 bases and J lost 4, with 13 bases in between. The germline V gene has CDR1 SQVTM and CDR2 ANQGSEA. The CDR3 nucleotides are TGCAGCGTTGACCGGGGGAGCGGGTACGAGCAGTACTTC. Amino acid sequence: CSVDRGSGYEQYF.

This clonotype showed up just once. This rearrangement joins TRBV7-9 to TRBJ2-7; D is ambiguous. CDR3 length equals 12 residues. Germline loops: CDR1 SEHNR, CDR2 FQNEAQ (reference sequence). V dropped 1 base and J dropped 12 bases, with 13 bases sitting between them. Here the CDR3 DNA reads TGTGCCAGCAGCTTAGAGGTTCTTCGGTTGTACTTC. Translation: CASSLEVLRLYF. The variable domain in full, with the rest retrieved from reference TRBV7-9 and TRBJ2-7, is DTGVSQNPRHKITKRGQNVTFRCDPISEHNRLYWYRQTLGQGPEFLTYFQNEAQLEKSRLLSDRFSAERPKGSFSTLEIQRTEQGDSAMYLCASSLEVLRLYFGPGTRLTVT.

This clonotype has only a few counts. The chain combines TRBV12-3 or TRBV12-4 with TRBJ1-1; D remains unclear. V lost 10 bases and J lost 4, with 13 bases in between. CDR3 length: 12 residues. Here the CDR3 DNA reads TGTGCCACGGTGGGTCCGGGCACTGAAGCTTTCTTT. It specifies CATVGPGTEAFF.

V gene TRBV7-9 combines with J gene TRBJ2-2; 7 bases align to TRBD2. V lost 10 bases to trimming and J lost 2 bases; unmatched junction nucleotides: 7. The CDR3 is made up of 14 amino acids. Germline V gives CDR1 SEHNR, CDR2 FQNEAQ (reference sequence). The CDR3 spells CATMTSRNTGELFF. In DNA, the CDR3 is TGTGCCACCATGACTAGCCGCAACACCGGGGAGCTGTTTTTT.

CDR3 amino acids: CASSQDLYNTGELFF. CDR3 nucleotides: TGCGCCAGCAGCCAAGATCTGTATAACACCGGGGAGCTGTTTTTT. This chain links TRBV4-3 with TRBJ2-2; D remains ambiguous. This CDR3 spans 15 amino acids. Per the germline V gene, CDR1 is LGHNA and CDR2 is YSLEER. Trimming stripped 0 bases from V and 2 bases from J, with 7 bases between.

The sample holds many counts of this clonotype. V gene TRBV15 combines with J gene TRBJ2-7; a possible D gene is TRBD1 (6 bases). V was shortened by 2 bases and J by 3 bases, with 14 bases between the two germline ends. The V gene's germline CDR1 is LNHNV and CDR2 YYDKDF (reference sequence). There are 15 residues in the CDR3. CDR3 sequence reads: CATSRYTGKGYEQYF. CDR3 DNA: TGTGCCACCAGCAGATATACAGGGAAAGGCTACGAGCAGTACTTC. The full variable domain, completed using reference TRBV15 and TRBJ2-7, is DAMVIQNPRYQVTQFGKPVTLSCSQTLNHNVMYWYQQKSSQAPKLLFHYYDKDFNNEADTPDNFQSRRPNTSFCFLDIRSPGLGDTAMYLCATSRYTGKGYEQYFGPGTRLTVT.

This clonotype was seen a handful of times. This chain's CDR3 is CAISEAESTDTQYF. The CDR3 nucleotides are TGTGCCATCAGTGAAGCGGAAAGCACAGATACGCAGTATTTT. The chain employs TRBV10-3 and TRBJ2-3; D possibly corresponds to TRBD2 (5 bases). Germline CDR1 is ENHRY and CDR2 is SYGVKD. This CDR3 has 14 amino acids. Trimming shortened V by 3 bases and J by 0 bases, and 7 bases separated the two germline ends.

Only one count was recorded for this clonotype. The chain is built from TRBV5-1 and TRBJ2-7, with 10 nucleotides matching TRBD2. CDR3 length: 18 residues. CDR1 is SGHRS, CDR2 YFSETQ, per germline. Germline trimming cut 2 bases from V and 3 bases from J; bases unmatched to any gene: 14. The CDR3 protein is CASSFSGRGPAKVYEQYF. The CDR3, as DNA: TGCGCCAGCAGCTTCAGCGGGAGGGGACCAGCGAAGGTCTACGAGCAGTACTTC. The variable domain in full, completed from reference TRBV5-1 and TRBJ2-7, reads KAGVTQTPRYLIKTRGQQVTLSCSPISGHRSVSWYQQTPGQGLQFLFEYFSETQRNKGNFPGRFSGRQFSNSRSEMNVSTLELGDSALYLCASSFSGRGPAKVYEQYFGPGTRLTVT.

This clonotype was picked up a small number of times. The rearrangement uses TRBV3-1 and TRBJ2-1, with TRBD2 matching over 11 bases. CDR3 length: 15 residues. From germline, CDR1 is LGHDT and CDR2 YNNKEL (reference sequence). V trimming: 1 base; J trimming: 9 bases; junction bases outside the gene matches: 5. CDR3: CASSQGLAGGFEQFF. Here the CDR3 DNA reads TGTGCCAGCAGCCAAGGGCTAGCGGGAGGATTTGAGCAGTTCTTC.

This clonotype turned up a few times. The chain's CDR3 is CASSPDGVYEQYF. Written as DNA, the CDR3 is TGCGCCAGCAGCCCCGACGGTGTCTACGAGCAGTACTTC. The chain is built from TRBV5-1 and TRBJ2-7; no clear D. Looked up from germline, CDR1 is SGHRS and CDR2 is YFSETQ. This CDR3 is built from 13 residues. Trimming removed 4 bases from V and 3 bases from J, with 11 bases in between.

The chain couples TRBV2 to TRBJ2-3; D gene uncertain. The CDR3 has 16 amino acids. The germline V gene has CDR1 SNHLY and CDR2 FYNNEI. Trimming removed 1 base from V and 6 bases from J, with 17 bases in between. This chain's CDR3 is CASSEGAALLRDTQYF. For the CDR3, the DNA is TGTGCCAGCAGTGAAGGGGCAGCTTTGCTCCGCGATACGCAGTATTTT.

The sample holds a few counts of this clonotype. This chain links TRBV5-1 with TRBJ1-4; no clear D. The germline gives CDR1 SGHRS, CDR2 YFSETQ. This CDR3 has 15 amino acids. V was trimmed by 0 bases and J by 8 bases, leaving 14 bases between them. This chain's CDR3 is CASSLEGQRVEKLFF. The DNA of the CDR3 is TGCGCCAGCAGCTTGGAAGGGCAGAGGGTGGAAAAACTGTTTTTT.

As for this clonotype: Because the CDR3's place on the DNA is in doubt, the DNA is left out and the CDR3 is given as listed by TCRdb. V and J are TRBV5-1 and TRBJ1-2; whether TRBD1, the table's D call, matches the DNA was not checked. With termini counted, the CDR3 has 13 amino acids. CDR1 SGHRS and CDR2 YFSETQ come from the germline V gene. CDR3 sequence reads: CASSLVGQGAVTF.